This is a list of T cell receptor beta chains from one sample in a study of siplizumab effects on memory and regulatory T cells. Data came from immunoSEQ multiplex PCR; TCRdb stores just in-frame clones and leaves some out. The sample holds about 91,000 clones, more than 95% seen once. The specimen was naive CD4+ T cells sorted from blood. The source is a human donor in good health. The CDR3 runs from the conserved cysteine through the conserved F or W. D genes are given only for firm matches. Size is stated for part of the rows, as once, few or many counts, or as a class when the clone is expanded.

>14|TRBJ2-3|TRBV6-5|.|.
TGTGCCAGCAGCTCCGGGACTAGCACAGATACGCAGTATTTT
CASSSGTSTDTQYF
>14|TRBJ2-1|TRBV10-3|.|.
TGTGCCATCAGTGATCAATCGGGGTTCGATGAGCAGTTCTTC
CAISDQSGFDEQFF
>13|TRBJ1-1|TRBV28|.|.
TGTGCCAGCAGGGGCCCAATGAACACTGAAGCTTTCTTT
CASRGPMNTEAFF
>13|TRBJ1-1|TRBV5-1|few|.
TGCGCCAGCAGCTTCGACAGGAACACTGAAGCTTTCTTT
CASSFDRNTEAFF
>16|TRBJ1-5|TRBV18|.|TRBD1
TGTGCCAGCTCACCACTTTTGACAGGGGGGGAACAGCCCCAGCATTTT
CASSPLLTGGEQPQHF
>13|TRBJ2-5|TRBV7-2|.|.
TGTGCCAGCAGCCCCAGGACACGAGAGACCCAGTACTTC
CASSPRTRETQYF
>13|TRBJ1-2|TRBV5-1|once|TRBD1
TGCGCCAGCAGCCCCGGACAGGGCTATGGCTACACCTTC
CASSPGQGYGYTF
>14|TRBJ1-1|TRBV27|.|.
TGTGCCAGCAGTTTAAAGCGCAGCACCACTGAAGCTTTCTTT
CASSLKRSTTEAFF
>13|TRBJ1-1|TRBV7-2|.|.
TGTGCCAGCAGCTTTATTTCGAACACTGAAGCTTTCTTT
CASSFISNTEAFF
>16|TRBJ1-2|TRBV4-2|.|.
TGTGCCAGCAGCCAAGCCTGGCAGGGAGCTAACTATGGCTACACCTTC
CASSQAWQGANYGYTF
>14|TRBJ2-5|TRBV19|.|TRBD1
TGTGCCAGTAGTATAAGAGGGGGCGTAGAGACCCAGTACTTC
CASSIRGGVETQYF
>13|TRBJ2-7|TRBV6-1|few|.
TGTGCCAACCAGGACGGATTCTCCTACGAGCAGTACTTC
CANQDGFSYEQYF
>14|TRBJ2-7|TRBV19|once|.
TGTGCCAGTAGTATCCGGGGCCAAAGTCACGAGCAGTACTTC
CASSIRGQSHEQYF
>14|TRBJ2-7|TRBV6-1|.|TRBD1
TGTGCCAGCACCAGGACAGGGGGCTTCTACGAGCAGTACTTC
CASTRTGGFYEQYF
>15|TRBJ2-7|TRBV7-9|once|TRBD1
TGTGCCAGCAGCTTAGCTGGACAGGGAGGCAACGAGCAGTACTTC
CASSLAGQGGNEQYF
>15|TRBJ2-3|TRBV19|once|.
TGTGCCAGTAGTAAGGGGGACTCGAGCACAGATACGCAGTATTTT
CASSKGDSSTDTQYF
>18|TRBJ2-3|TRBV7-2|.|TRBD1
TGTGCCAGCAGCTTAGTGGCCCGCTGGACAGGGGGCACAGATACGCAGTATTTT
CASSLVARWTGGTDTQYF
>14|TRBJ1-2|TRBV5-1|.|.
TGCGCCAGCAGCTTGGTACGGGATTTGGGTGGCTACACCTTC
CASSLVRDLGGYTF
>17|TRBJ2-1|TRBV5-1|.|.
TGCGCCAGCAGCTTGGTAGTCGGGGGCCTTTCCTACAATGAGCAGTTCTTC
CASSLVVGGLSYNEQFF
>14|TRBJ2-4|TRBV5-1|.|.
TGCGCCAGCAGCCGCGACCTAGCCAAAAACATTCAGTACTTC
CASSRDLAKNIQYF
>14|TRBJ1-2|TRBV7-8|.|.
TGTGCCAGCAGCACGCGCCTGAGCAACTATGGCTACACCTTC
CASSTRLSNYGYTF
>16|TRBJ2-3|TRBV11-2|.|TRBD2
TGTGCCAGCAGCTGGACTAGCCCGTCCCACACAGATACGCAGTATTTT
CASSWTSPSHTDTQYF
>14|TRBJ1-5|TRBV18|.|TRBD1
TGTGCCAGCTCACCAGCAGGGGGGAATCAGCCCCAGCATTTT
CASSPAGGNQPQHF
>14|TRBJ1-6|TRBV2|.|TRBD1
TGTGCCAGCAGTGGGACAGGGGAACGTTCACCCCTCCACTTT
CASSGTGERSPLHF
>15|TRBJ2-3|TRBV10-1|.|.
TGCGCCAGCAGTGGTAGGGGATTAAGCACAGATACGCAGTATTTT
CASSGRGLSTDTQYF
>15|TRBJ2-7|TRBV19|.|.
TGTGCCAGTAGTACTTCCGGGAAACGCTCCTACGAGCAGTACTTC
CASSTSGKRSYEQYF
>14|TRBJ2-2|TRBV11-3|.|TRBD1
TGTGCCAGCGGGTCACAGGGGGCTCCCGGGGAGCTGTTTTTT
CASGSQGAPGELFF
>14|TRBJ1-4|TRBV2|.|.
TGTGCCAGCAGTGGCCGGCAGGGAGTGGAAAAACTGTTTTTT
CASSGRQGVEKLFF
>13|TRBJ1-5|TRBV19|.|.
TGTGCCAGTAATTCCCAGGGTCGGCAGCCCCAGCATTTT
CASNSQGRQPQHF
>14|TRBJ1-3|TRBV6-5|.|.
TGTGCCAGCAGTCTAGGGACCGCTGGAAACACCATATATTTT
CASSLGTAGNTIYF
>14|TRBJ2-3|TRBV6-1|.|.
TGTGCCAGCAGTGTTAGCCCTACTTGGGCTACGCAGTATTTT
CASSVSPTWATQYF
>15|TRBJ2-7|TRBV5-1|.|.
TGCGCCAGCAGCGAGGGGCCTGTGAACGCGGACGAGCAGTACTTC
CASSEGPVNADEQYF